Given below is one T cell receptor beta chain in context. Its antigen remains unknown. In germline, CDR1 is KGHSY, CDR2 FQNENV. The CDR3 has 13 amino acids. V lost 2 bases and J lost 5, with 9 bases in between. TCRdb's copy holds only in-frame clones and misses some; the assay was immunoSEQ multiplex PCR. The data show about 92,000 clones, about 91% seen once. This sample stems from a study of T cell responses to AZD1222 COVID-19 vaccine. The study's findings and limits: The study found vaccine-associated CD4 TCRs spanning spike, dominant at 160-218 and 743-854. Donors, mostly white British, included more females; clonal diversity was possibly underestimated. Spike-specific TCR breadth rose after two AZD1222 doses, and depth rose as well.

The chain combines TRBV16 with TRBJ2-5; no reliable D call. The starting material was peripheral blood, obtained on day 0 of MenACWY control vaccination. This receptor was identified in an adult in good health. CDR3 nucleotides: TGTGCCAGCAGCCAAGACACCAGGGAGACCCAGTACTTC. Protein: CASSQDTRETQYF.